These 24 T cell receptor beta chains share one sample of origin, sequenced in a study of T cells in Graves' hyperthyroidism and ophthalmopathy. TCR beta CDR3 sequences were amplified from RNA transcripts. TCR CDR3 regions were first amplified by RT-PCR with HTBI primers. TCRdb recomputed calls from the multiplex PCR reads with MiXCR, one row per CDR3 protein. This sample has some 620,000 distinct CDR3 sequences, with around 15% found just once. The sequenced sample was blood. All receptors come from a woman in her twenties or thirties with Graves' hyperthyroidism.

Ten or more counts support this clonotype. V gene TRBV12-3 or TRBV12-4 combines with J gene TRBJ1-1; no reliable D call. Trimming stripped 3 bases from V and 5 bases from J, with 13 bases between. The length of the CDR3 is 14 residues. DNA of the CDR3: TGTGCCAGCAGTTTCCAGACACAATTAACTGAAGCTTTCTTT. Its protein is CASSFQTQLTEAFF.

Comments on this clonotype: This may come from a read error, since a much larger clone is one base off. The V call is TRBV20-1, the J call TRBJ2-3; 11 nucleotides agree with TRBD2. Germline values: CDR1 DFQATT, CDR2 SNEGSKA (reference sequence). The CDR3 is made up of 15 amino acids. Unmatched junction bases numbered 9, after V lost 5 bases and J lost 5 bases. The CDR3 here is CSARPPSGRRDTQYF. CDR3 bases: TGCAGTGCTCGGCCTCCTAGCGGGAGGAGAGATACGCAGTATTTT.

This clonotype was detected ten times or more. The V gene is TRBV7-9, the J gene TRBJ1-5; no definite D call. The CDR3 contains 15 residues. The germline gives CDR1 SEHNR, CDR2 FQNEAQ (reference sequence). Trimming took 1 base from V and 3 from J, leaving 10 bases between them. The CDR3 spells CASSLEGSHNQPQHF. DNA for the CDR3: TGTGCCAGCAGCTTAGAGGGCAGCCACAATCAGCCCCAGCATTTT. The full variable domain, in which reference TRBV7-9 and TRBJ1-5 provide the parts outside the CDR3, is DTGVSQNPRHKITKRGQNVTFRCDPISEHNRLYWYRQTLGQGPEFLTYFQNEAQLEKSRLLSDRFSAERPKGSFSTLEIQRTEQGDSAMYLCASSLEGSHNQPQHFGDGTRLSIL.

The CDR3 DNA follows: TGTGCCAGCAGCGTAGAGTATACGGGAAGTGCAGATACGCAGTATTTT. It is translated as CASSVEYTGSADTQYF. The chain uses TRBV7-2 and TRBJ2-3; tentative D call: TRBD2 (5 bases). The CDR3 has 16 residues. Germline CDR1 reads SGHTA; CDR2 reads FQGNSA. Trimming left V 5 bases short and J 4 bases short, with 19 bases between.

This clonotype was seen a few times. The chain links TRBV29-1 to TRBJ2-7; D may match TRBD1 or TRBD2 (5 bases each). This CDR3 is built from 12 residues. Looked up from germline, CDR1 is SQVTM and CDR2 is ANQGSEA. V lost 5 bases, J lost 7 bases, and 15 bases lay in between. In nucleotides, the CDR3 is TGCAGCGTTATGGGGGTTAGAGAGGAGCAGTACTTC. Protein sequence: CSVMGVREEQYF.

This clonotype was counted between two and nine times. A single base separates this from a much larger clone, so it may be a read error. The chain uses TRBV6-1 and TRBJ2-6; D unclear. This CDR3 contains 13 residues. Between the trimmed V and J ends, which lost 6 bases and 2 bases, there was a span of 5 bases. In germline, CDR1 is MNHNS, CDR2 SASEGT. This chain's CDR3 is CASSAPGANVLTF. CDR3 coding DNA: TGTGCCAGCAGCGCCCCTGGGGCCAACGTCCTGACTTTC.

This clonotype occurred many times. The J gene is TRBJ2-1, the V gene TRBV11-2; D is possibly TRBD2 (6 bases). The V gene lost 2 bases and the J gene lost 2 bases, with 7 bases spanning the gap. Per germline, CDR1 SGHAT and CDR2 FQNNGV. The CDR3 runs to 14 residues. The CDR3 DNA reads TGTGCCAGCAGCTTATCTAGCGCCTACAATGAGCAGTTCTTC. Encoded protein: CASSLSSAYNEQFF.

This clonotype was found a few times. The chain carries TRBV6-1 and TRBJ2-5, with 7 positions matching TRBD2. J gave up 2 bases and V 7 bases, and 13 bases lay outside the gene matches. This CDR3 contains 16 residues. In germline, CDR1 is MNHNS, CDR2 SASEGT. DNA for the CDR3: TGTGCCAGCACCCCCCGCCCCGGACTAGGTCAAGAGACCCAGTACTTC. This translates into CASTPRPGLGQETQYF.

The chain is built from TRBV20-1 and TRBJ1-1; D gene ambiguous. In germline, CDR1 is DFQATT, CDR2 SNEGSKA (reference sequence). V lost 1 base to trimming and J lost 7 bases, with 10 bases between them. CDR3 length: 12 amino acids. The CDR3 bases are TGCAGTGCTAGAGGAGAAGGGTATGAAGCTTTCTTT. Translated, it gives CSARGEGYEAFF.

The rearrangement links TRBV13 to TRBJ2-7; 10 bases align to TRBD1. After removal of 5 bases from V and 0 bases from J, the junction contained 7 bases not matched to a gene. Germline assignment: CDR1 PRHDT and CDR2 FYEKMQ (reference sequence). The length of the CDR3 is 16 residues. The CDR3 loop is CASSGMGQGSSYEQYF. The CDR3 bases are TGTGCCAGCAGCGGGATGGGACAGGGGAGCTCCTACGAGCAGTACTTC.

CDR3 loop: CASKELAEETQYF. The DNA for the CDR3 is TGTGCCAGTAAGGAACTAGCGGAAGAGACCCAGTACTTC. The gene calls are TRBV19 and TRBJ2-5; 8 nucleotides align to TRBD2. J lost 3 bases, V lost 7 bases, and 4 bases had no gene match. Germline V gives CDR1 LNHDA, CDR2 SQIVND (reference sequence). This CDR3 has 13 residues.

The chain joins TRBV29-1 to TRBJ2-7; 11 bases fit TRBD1. The CDR3 is 14 residues long. With V trimmed by 7 bases and J by 4 bases, 9 bases remained unmatched. Looked up from germline, CDR1 is SQVTM and CDR2 is ANQGSEA. The CDR3 loop is CSAIRDRGSYEQYF. The CDR3 nucleotides read TGCAGCGCCATCCGGGACAGGGGGTCTTACGAGCAGTACTTC.

The V gene is TRBV19, the J gene TRBJ1-5; no firm D call. Germline V lookup: CDR1 LNHDA, CDR2 SQIVND (reference sequence). The CDR3 extends over 15 amino acids. V dropped 4 bases and J dropped 0 bases, with 10 bases sitting between them. DNA for the CDR3: TGTGCCAGTAGTAGTGACTACTATAGCAATCAGCCCCAGCATTTT. It translates to CASSSDYYSNQPQHF.

V is TRBV20-1 and J is TRBJ2-7; D may be TRBD2 (6 bases). CDR3 size: 15 residues. CDR1 is DFQATT and CDR2 is SNEGSKA in the germline V gene (reference sequence). Trimming left V 1 base short and J 3 bases short, with 16 bases between. Here the CDR3 reads CSARVLEGLFYEQYF. The CDR3 nucleotides are TGCAGTGCTAGAGTCTTAGAGGGACTCTTCTACGAGCAGTACTTC.

This clonotype was seen a few times. The CDR3 here is CSARGGARNTGELFF. CDR3 DNA sequence: TGCAGTGCTAGGGGGGGCGCTCGGAACACCGGGGAGCTGTTTTTT. This rearrangement joins TRBV20-1 to TRBJ2-2; D assignment may be TRBD1 or TRBD2 (6 bases each). Deletions cut 3 bases from V and 1 base from J, with 12 bases between. Germline assignment: CDR1 DFQATT and CDR2 SNEGSKA (reference sequence). The CDR3 has 15 amino acids.

V and J are TRBV7-2 and TRBJ1-5; TRBD1 might be the D (5 bases). Germline V gene data show CDR1 as SGHTA and CDR2 as FQGNSA. The CDR3 length is 14 residues. The V gene lost 2 bases and the J gene lost 6 bases, with 11 bases spanning the gap. This CDR3 reads CASSLSGGGQPQHF. CDR3 sequence (DNA): TGTGCCAGCAGCTTATCGGGGGGAGGTCAGCCCCAGCATTTT.

This clonotype appeared many times. The chain has TRBV5-1 and TRBJ2-2, with no clear D. V lost 0 bases and J lost 4, with 13 bases in between. This CDR3 region has 16 residues. Germline CDR1 is SGHRS and CDR2 is YFSETQ. CDR3 sequence: CASSLGWAASTGELFF. The CDR3, as DNA: TGCGCCAGCAGCTTGGGTTGGGCGGCGAGCACCGGGGAGCTGTTTTTT.

The chain joins TRBV28 to TRBJ1-5, with D possibly TRBD1 on 6 matching bases. Trimming removed 3 bases at V and 3 bases at J, with 18 bases between. The germline V gene has CDR1 MDHEN and CDR2 SYDVKM. The length of the CDR3 is 17 residues. The DNA for the CDR3 is TGTGCCAGCAGTTTGGCGGGGGCGGGGGGAAACAATCAGCCCCAGCATTTT. Amino acid sequence: CASSLAGAGGNNQPQHF.

The table lists this clonotype with a few counts. This chain joins TRBV6-1 and TRBJ2-1; D ambiguous. The CDR3 runs 14 residues. Trimming stripped 1 base from V and 12 bases from J, with 16 bases between. Germline V gene lookup returns CDR1 MNHNS and CDR2 SASEGT. The CDR3 sequence is CASSEGWAAVGQFF. Here the CDR3 DNA reads TGTGCCAGCAGTGAAGGATGGGCGGCCGTAGGGCAGTTCTTC.

This clonotype was seen a handful of times. The rearrangement joins TRBV7-8 to TRBJ2-5, with 9 bases matching TRBD1. From germline, CDR1 is SGHVS and CDR2 FQNEAQ. The V gene end was trimmed by 5 bases and the J gene end by 3 bases; junction bases not matched to a gene: 13. The CDR3 is made up of 17 amino acids. The CDR3 bases are TGTGCCAGCAGCACCCCACAGGGGGCGAGGGAAGAAGAGACCCAGTACTTC. Its protein product is CASSTPQGAREEETQYF.

This clonotype was observed at least ten times. The chain joins TRBV12-3 or TRBV12-4 to TRBJ2-7, with 7 bases that match TRBD1. This CDR3 has 13 amino acids. V shed 5 bases, J shed 3 bases, and the junction held 4 bases outside the gene matches. Here the CDR3 reads CASSTTGDYEQYF. CDR3 in DNA: TGTGCCAGCAGTACCACAGGGGACTACGAGCAGTACTTC.

To note about this clonotype: A single base separates this from a much larger clone, so it may be a read error. The gene calls are TRBV2 and TRBJ1-1; D not certain. The CDR3 has 15 residues. CDR1 is SNHLY and CDR2 is FYNNEI in the germline V gene. CDR3 residues: CATILDVIMNTEAYF. The CDR3 coding sequence is TGTGCCACCATCTTAGACGTAATTATGAACACTGAAGCTTACTTT.

This clonotype appeared once. The V gene is TRBV19, the J gene TRBJ2-1; D perhaps matches TRBD2 (6 bases). V was pared by 6 bases and J by 2 bases, with 14 bases between. Germline CDR1 reads LNHDA; CDR2 reads SQIVND (reference sequence). The CDR3 runs 15 residues. DNA for the CDR3: TGTGCCAGTAGACCTAGTGGGAGGACCTACAATGAGCAGTTCTTC. Residues: CASRPSGRTYNEQFF.

The chain combines TRBV12-3 or TRBV12-4 with TRBJ1-4; D is unclear. Trimming removed 10 bases from V and 8 bases from J, with 17 bases in between. There are 13 residues in the CDR3. CDR3 sequence: CAITSTAMEKLFF. The CDR3, as DNA: TGTGCCATCACGTCTACAGCTATGGAAAAACTGTTTTTT.